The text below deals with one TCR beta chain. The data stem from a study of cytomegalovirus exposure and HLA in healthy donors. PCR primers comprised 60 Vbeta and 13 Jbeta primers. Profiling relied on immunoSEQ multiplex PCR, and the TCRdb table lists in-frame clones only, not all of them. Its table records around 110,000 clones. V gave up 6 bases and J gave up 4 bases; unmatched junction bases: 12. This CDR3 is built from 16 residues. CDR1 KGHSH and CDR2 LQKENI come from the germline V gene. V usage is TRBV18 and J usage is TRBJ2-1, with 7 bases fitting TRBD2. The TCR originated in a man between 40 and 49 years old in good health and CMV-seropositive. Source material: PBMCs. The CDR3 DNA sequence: TGTGCCAGCTCCCAAGGTGCGAGCGGGATTTACAATGAGCAGTTCTTC. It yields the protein CASSQGASGIYNEQFF.